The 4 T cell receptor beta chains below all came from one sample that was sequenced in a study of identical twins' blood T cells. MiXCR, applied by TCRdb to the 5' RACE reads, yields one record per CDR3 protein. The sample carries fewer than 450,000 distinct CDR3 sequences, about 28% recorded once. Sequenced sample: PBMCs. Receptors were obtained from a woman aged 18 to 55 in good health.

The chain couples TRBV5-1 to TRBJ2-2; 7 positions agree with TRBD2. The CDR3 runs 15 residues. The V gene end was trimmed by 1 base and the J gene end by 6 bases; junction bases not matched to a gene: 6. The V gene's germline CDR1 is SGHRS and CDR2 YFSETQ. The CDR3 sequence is CASSLLAAIPGELFF. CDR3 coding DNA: TGCGCCAGCAGCTTGCTAGCGGCGATCCCCGGGGAGCTGTTTTTT.

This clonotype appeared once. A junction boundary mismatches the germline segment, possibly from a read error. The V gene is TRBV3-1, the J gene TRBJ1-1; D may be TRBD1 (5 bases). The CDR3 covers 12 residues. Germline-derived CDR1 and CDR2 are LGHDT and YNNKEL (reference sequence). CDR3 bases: TGTGCCGGCAGCGCAGGGTCAGGGCGCGCTTTCTTT. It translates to CAGSAGSGRAFF.

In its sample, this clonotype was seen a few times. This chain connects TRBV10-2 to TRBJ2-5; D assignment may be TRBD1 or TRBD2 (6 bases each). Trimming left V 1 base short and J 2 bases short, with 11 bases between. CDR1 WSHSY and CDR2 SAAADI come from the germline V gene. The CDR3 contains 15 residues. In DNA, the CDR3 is TGCGCCAGCAGTGAGTTCGGGGGCCGACAAGAGACCCAGTACTTC. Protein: CASSEFGGRQETQYF.

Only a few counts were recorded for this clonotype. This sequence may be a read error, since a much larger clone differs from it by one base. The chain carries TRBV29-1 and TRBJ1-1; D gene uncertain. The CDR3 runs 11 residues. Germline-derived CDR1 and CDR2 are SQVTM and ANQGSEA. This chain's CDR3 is CGVVLNTEAFF. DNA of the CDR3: TGCGGCGTTGTCCTGAACACTGAAGCTTTCTTT. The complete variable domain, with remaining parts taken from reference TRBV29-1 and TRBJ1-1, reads SAVISQKPSRDICQRGTSLTIQCQVDSQVTMMFWYRQQPGQSLTLIATANQGSEATYESGFVIDKFPISRPNLTFSTLTVSNMSPEDSSIYLCGVVLNTEAFFGQGTRLTVV.